One and the same sample provided the 14 T cell receptor beta chains below, sequenced in a study of CD8 T cells in Susac syndrome. Reverse transcription used roughly 0.5 to 1 ug RNA and random hexamers. TCRdb independently ran MiXCR on the immunoSEQ multiplex PCR reads; one entry per CDR3 protein. The table shows 200,000 to 250,000 distinct CDR3 sequences, with about 94% occurring only once. Material for sequencing was CD8+ T cells from PBMCs. Source of these receptors: a human donor with multiple sclerosis.

This clonotype was counted between two and nine times. The J gene is TRBJ2-5, the V gene TRBV6-2 or TRBV6-3, with 12 bases lining up with TRBD2. Losses at the gene ends were 2 bases for V and 5 bases for J; bases not matched to a gene: 12. This CDR3 region has 18 residues. Germline V gene sequence: CDR1 MNHEY, CDR2 SVGEGT. The CDR3 DNA follows: TGTGCCAGCAGTTACGACCCCCGGACTAGCGGGAATTCGGAGACCCAGTACTTC. Residues: CASSYDPRTSGNSETQYF.

The gene calls are TRBV27 and TRBJ2-7, with 7 bases identical to TRBD2. Losses at the gene ends were 6 bases for V and 0 bases for J; bases not matched to a gene: 5. Germline assignment: CDR1 MNHEY and CDR2 SMNVEV (reference sequence). This CDR3 spans 14 amino acids. This CDR3 is CASRPGLTSYEQYF. CDR3 coding DNA: TGTGCCAGCAGGCCGGGACTAACCTCCTACGAGCAGTACTTC.

The J gene is TRBJ1-5, the V gene TRBV7-9; no clear D gene. Germline lookup yields CDR1 SEHNR and CDR2 FQNEAQ (reference sequence). CDR3 length: 17 residues. The germline V and J ends were trimmed by 0 bases and 0 bases, with 12 bases remaining between them. In DNA, the CDR3 is TGTGCCAGCAGCTTAGCGGTCGGCAGTGCTAGCAATCAGCCCCAGCATTTT. Translation: CASSLAVGSASNQPQHF.

The V call is TRBV23-1, the J call TRBJ2-7; D is perhaps TRBD1 or TRBD2 (5 bases each). TRBV23-1 is sorted into the ORF group, with uncertain function. The CDR3 totals 16 residues. The V end lost 0 bases, the J end lost 3 bases, and 15 bases lay between the germline ends. Written as DNA, the CDR3 is TGCGCCAGCAGTCAATCCGGGGCGACAGTCCGCTACGAGCAGTACTTC. Its protein is CASSQSGATVRYEQYF.

The chain links TRBV5-4 to TRBJ2-3; 10 bases fit TRBD1. J gave up 1 base and V 4 bases, and 3 bases lay outside the gene matches. This CDR3 contains 15 residues. Germline V gives CDR1 SGHNT, CDR2 YYREEE (reference sequence). The CDR3 is CASSTGTGGTDTQYF. The CDR3 DNA sequence: TGTGCCAGCAGCACCGGGACAGGGGGCACAGATACGCAGTATTTT.

The V gene is TRBV7-9, the J gene TRBJ1-1, with TRBD1 as a possible D gene (5 bases). The CDR3 length is 14 residues. Per germline, CDR1 SEHNR and CDR2 FQNEAQ (reference sequence). V was shortened by 5 bases and J by 0 bases, with 10 bases between the two germline ends. The CDR3 spells CASSADSMNTEAFF. The CDR3 DNA reads TGTGCCAGCAGCGCCGACAGCATGAACACTGAAGCTTTCTTT.

This clonotype was seen a few times. The chain joins TRBV5-1 to TRBJ2-7; possibly TRBD1 or TRBD2 for D (5 bases each). There are 14 residues in the CDR3. CDR1 and CDR2 (germline): SGHRS, YFSETQ. V shed 4 bases and J shed 1 base, with 12 bases lying between them. The CDR3 here is CASSMTWGSYEQYF. CDR3 nucleotide sequence: TGCGCCAGCAGCATGACGTGGGGGTCCTACGAGCAGTACTTC.

This chain connects TRBV7-8 to TRBJ2-3; unclear D gene. The V end was cut by 0 bases, the J end by 0 bases, with 10 bases between. The germline gives CDR1 SGHVS, CDR2 FQNEAQ. This CDR3 is built from 16 residues. The CDR3: CASSLAGFTSTDTQYF. CDR3 nucleotide sequence: TGTGCCAGCAGCTTAGCCGGCTTTACTAGCACAGATACGCAGTATTTT.

This chain uses TRBV2 with TRBJ2-5; TRBD2 matches at 9 bases. The trim removed 6 bases at V and 2 bases at J, leaving 4 bases unmatched. The CDR3 has 14 amino acids. CDR1 is SNHLY and CDR2 is FYNNEI in the germline V gene. The CDR3 nucleotides are TGTGCCAGCAGCCCCACTAGCGGGCAAGAGACCCAGTACTTC. It is translated as CASSPTSGQETQYF.

This clonotype appeared a single time. V gene TRBV27 combines with J gene TRBJ1-6; TRBD1 agrees at 7 bases. Trimming removed 3 bases from V and 7 bases from J; junction bases left unmatched: 3. Per germline, CDR1 MNHEY and CDR2 SMNVEV (reference sequence). The CDR3 sequence is 14 residues long. CDR3 in DNA: TGTGCCAGCAGTTTCGGGACAGAAAATTCACCCCTCCACTTT. Translated, it gives CASSFGTENSPLHF.

The V gene is TRBV6-1, the J gene TRBJ2-5; 8 nucleotides match TRBD1. Germline V gene sequence: CDR1 MNHNS, CDR2 SASEGT. V lost 6 bases, J lost 4 bases, and 10 bases stayed unmatched. The CDR3 spans 15 residues. In DNA, the CDR3 is TGTGCCAGCAGCCACGGGACAGGCATCGGAGAGACCCAGTACTTC. Translating it yields CASSHGTGIGETQYF.

V is TRBV11-2 and J is TRBJ2-6; possibly TRBD1 for D (6 bases). CDR3 size: 18 residues. V lost 1 base to trimming and J lost 1 base, with 14 bases between them. Looked up from germline, CDR1 is SGHAT and CDR2 is FQNNGV. The CDR3 sequence: CASSLAGAEYSGANVLTF. Here the CDR3 DNA reads TGTGCCAGCAGCTTAGCAGGGGCGGAGTATTCTGGGGCCAACGTCCTGACTTTC.

The V and J genes are TRBV20-1 and TRBJ2-7; 8 bases agree with TRBD1. CDR1 is DFQATT, CDR2 SNEGSKA, per germline (reference sequence). Losses at the gene ends were 4 bases for V and 1 base for J; bases not matched to a gene: 3. This CDR3 is 13 amino acids long. The DNA for the CDR3 is TGCAGTGCTACGGACAGGGCTTCCTACGAGCAGTACTTC. Translating gives CSATDRASYEQYF.

This chain connects TRBV7-9 to TRBJ2-7; TRBD2 matches at 9 bases. This CDR3 is 12 amino acids long. From germline, CDR1 is SEHNR and CDR2 FQNEAQ (reference sequence). Trimming took 10 bases from V and 6 from J; bases not matched to a gene: 7. CDR3 residues: CATSAGGGEQYF. CDR3 nucleotides: TGTGCCACGTCAGCGGGAGGAGGCGAGCAGTACTTC.